One T cell receptor beta chain is described in this entry. The data were taken from a study of control samples from healthy donors and cancer patients. Data came from immunoSEQ multiplex PCR; TCRdb stores just in-frame clones and leaves some out. This sample has over 80,000 clones, with about four fifths found just once. V was shortened by 0 bases and J by 3 bases, with 11 bases between the two germline ends. This CDR3 has 15 residues. CDR1 and CDR2 (germline): LGHNA, YSLEER. Sequenced material: blood. The V call is TRBV4-3, the J call TRBJ2-5; TRBD2 is a possible D gene (6 bases). This sequence originates from a woman in her thirties in good health. The CDR3 reads CASSQEVTGEETQYF. The CDR3 bases are TGCGCCAGCAGCCAAGAGGTGACGGGGGAAGAGACCCAGTACTTC.